This T cell receptor (beta chain) originates from a study of PD-1 blockade in classical Hodgkin lymphoma. This sample's time point: cycle 4 day 1 (C4D1), after six to seven weeks of nivolumab. Each patient's relapse followed autologous stem cell transplantation, and brentuximab vedotin exposure varied. The study purified CD4+ T cells from thawed PBMCs using magnetic negative selection. Clones were sequenced by immunoSEQ multiplex PCR, and TCRdb holds only the in-frame ones, with some missing. The table lists approximately 20,000 clones, approximately 82% of them singletons. Trimming removed 5 bases from V and 2 bases from J, with 6 bases in between. The germline V gene has CDR1 LNHDA and CDR2 SQIVND (reference sequence). The CDR3 consists of 12 residues.

The source is a human donor with classical Hodgkin lymphoma. The chain is built from TRBV19 and TRBJ2-5; D is unclear. This specimen was CD4+ T cells from blood, taken before the fourth cycle of nivolumab. CDR3 sequence reads: CASSANQETQYF. The CDR3 DNA reads as TGTGCCAGTAGTGCAAATCAAGAGACCCAGTACTTC.